This TCR beta chain was identified in a study of control samples from healthy donors and cancer patients. Sequencing used immunoSEQ multiplex PCR; TCRdb keeps in-frame clones, though not all of them. The sample consists of 390,000 or so clones, 90% of them appearing once. CDR3 length equals 17 residues. Germline V gene lookup returns CDR1 SGHDT and CDR2 YYEEEE. Losses at the gene ends were 4 bases for V and 0 bases for J; bases not matched to a gene: 6. The source of this sequence is a middle-aged man with head and neck cancer. Sample: PBMCs. The chain joins TRBV5-6 to TRBJ2-6, with 8 bases matching TRBD1. The DNA for the CDR3 is TGTGCCAGCAGCAGGGGGACAGGCGGCTCTGGGGCCAACGTCCTGACTTTC. It is translated as CASSRGTGGSGANVLTF.